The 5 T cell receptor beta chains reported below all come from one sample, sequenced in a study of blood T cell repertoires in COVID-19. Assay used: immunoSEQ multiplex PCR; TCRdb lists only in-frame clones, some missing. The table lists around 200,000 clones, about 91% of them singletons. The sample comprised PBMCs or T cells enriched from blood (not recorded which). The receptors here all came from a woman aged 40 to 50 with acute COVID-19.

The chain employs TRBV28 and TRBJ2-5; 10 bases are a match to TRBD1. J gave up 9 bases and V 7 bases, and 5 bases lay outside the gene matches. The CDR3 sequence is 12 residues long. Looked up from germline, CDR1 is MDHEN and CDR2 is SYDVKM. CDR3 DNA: TGTGCCAGCATGACAGGGGGCCTGGCCCAGTACTTC. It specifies CASMTGGLAQYF.

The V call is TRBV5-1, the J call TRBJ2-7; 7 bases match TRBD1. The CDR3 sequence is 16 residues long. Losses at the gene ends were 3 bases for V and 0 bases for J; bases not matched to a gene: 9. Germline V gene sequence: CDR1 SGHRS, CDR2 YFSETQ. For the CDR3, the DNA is TGCGCCAGCAGCTCAGAAGCCGGGACAGTCTCCTACGAGCAGTACTTC. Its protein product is CASSSEAGTVSYEQYF.

CDR3 amino acids: CASSLGTGRLGRETQYF. Written as DNA, the CDR3 is TGCGCCAGCAGCCTCGGGACAGGGCGTCTTGGGCGAGAGACCCAGTACTTC. The rearrangement joins TRBV4-3 to TRBJ2-5; TRBD1 aligns across 9 bases. After removal of 4 bases from V and 4 bases from J, the junction contained 13 bases not matched to a gene. This CDR3 region has 17 residues. The V gene's germline CDR1 is LGHNA and CDR2 YSLEER.

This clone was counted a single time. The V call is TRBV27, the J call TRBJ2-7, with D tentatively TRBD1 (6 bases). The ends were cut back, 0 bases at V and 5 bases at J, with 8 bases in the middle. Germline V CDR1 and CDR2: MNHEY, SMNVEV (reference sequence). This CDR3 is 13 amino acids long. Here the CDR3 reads CASSLSGQNEQYF. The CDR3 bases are TGTGCCAGCAGTTTATCGGGACAAAACGAGCAGTACTTC.

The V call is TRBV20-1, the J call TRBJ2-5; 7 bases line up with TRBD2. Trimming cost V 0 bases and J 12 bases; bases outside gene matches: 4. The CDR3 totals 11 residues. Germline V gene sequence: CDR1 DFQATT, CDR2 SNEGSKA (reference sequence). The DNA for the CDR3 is TGCAGTGCTAGAGAAAAACGGGAGGAGTACTTC. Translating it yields CSAREKREEYF.